These 3 T cell receptor beta chains came from one sample sequenced in a study of blood T cell repertoires in COVID-19. The data were produced by immunoSEQ multiplex PCR, yet TCRdb's version contains in-frame clones alone and is incomplete. The table has approximately 53,000 clones, around 86% seen once. Material: peripheral blood. These TCRs come from an elderly woman with COVID-19, enrolled during active disease.

This clone was seen repeatedly, ten times or more. V is TRBV2 and J is TRBJ2-2; 11 bases fit TRBD2. The germline V gene has CDR1 SNHLY and CDR2 FYNNEI. The CDR3 consists of 13 residues. J was trimmed by 5 bases and V by 10 bases; bases with no gene match: 3. The chain's CDR3 is CATLAGETGELFF. CDR3 in DNA: TGTGCCACACTAGCGGGAGAAACCGGGGAGCTGTTTTTT.

CDR3 in DNA: TGTGCCAGTTCGACTTGGGTGGCGGATACGCAGTATTTT. Translation: CASSTWVADTQYF. The chain couples TRBV27 to TRBJ2-3, with D unclear. V lost 9 bases, J lost 6 bases, and 16 bases lay in between. CDR1 and CDR2 from the germline V gene are MNHEY and SMNVEV (reference sequence). CDR3 size: 13 residues.

Only a few counts were recorded for this clone. The chain uses TRBV7-3 and TRBJ2-2; D is possibly TRBD2 (5 bases). In germline, CDR1 is SGHTA, CDR2 FQGTGA. This CDR3 has 16 amino acids. V lost 5 bases and J 0 bases, leaving 13 bases between the germline ends. CDR3 residues: CASSRGPLSNTGELFF. As DNA, the CDR3 is TGTGCCAGCAGCCGAGGGCCCCTCTCGAACACCGGGGAGCTGTTTTTT.